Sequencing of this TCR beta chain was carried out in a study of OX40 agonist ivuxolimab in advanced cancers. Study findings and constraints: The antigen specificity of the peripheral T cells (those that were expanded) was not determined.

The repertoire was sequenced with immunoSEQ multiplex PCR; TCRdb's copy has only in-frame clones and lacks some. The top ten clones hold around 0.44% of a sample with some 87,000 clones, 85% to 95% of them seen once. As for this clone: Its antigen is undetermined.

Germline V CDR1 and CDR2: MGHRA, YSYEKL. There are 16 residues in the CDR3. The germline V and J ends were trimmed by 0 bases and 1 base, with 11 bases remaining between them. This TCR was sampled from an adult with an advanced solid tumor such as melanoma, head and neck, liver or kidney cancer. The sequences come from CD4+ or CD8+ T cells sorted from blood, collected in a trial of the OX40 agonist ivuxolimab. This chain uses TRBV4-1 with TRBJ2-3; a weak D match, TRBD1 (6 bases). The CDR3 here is CASSQDGTPGTDTQYF. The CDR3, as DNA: TGCGCCAGCAGCCAAGATGGGACACCCGGCACAGATACGCAGTATTTT.